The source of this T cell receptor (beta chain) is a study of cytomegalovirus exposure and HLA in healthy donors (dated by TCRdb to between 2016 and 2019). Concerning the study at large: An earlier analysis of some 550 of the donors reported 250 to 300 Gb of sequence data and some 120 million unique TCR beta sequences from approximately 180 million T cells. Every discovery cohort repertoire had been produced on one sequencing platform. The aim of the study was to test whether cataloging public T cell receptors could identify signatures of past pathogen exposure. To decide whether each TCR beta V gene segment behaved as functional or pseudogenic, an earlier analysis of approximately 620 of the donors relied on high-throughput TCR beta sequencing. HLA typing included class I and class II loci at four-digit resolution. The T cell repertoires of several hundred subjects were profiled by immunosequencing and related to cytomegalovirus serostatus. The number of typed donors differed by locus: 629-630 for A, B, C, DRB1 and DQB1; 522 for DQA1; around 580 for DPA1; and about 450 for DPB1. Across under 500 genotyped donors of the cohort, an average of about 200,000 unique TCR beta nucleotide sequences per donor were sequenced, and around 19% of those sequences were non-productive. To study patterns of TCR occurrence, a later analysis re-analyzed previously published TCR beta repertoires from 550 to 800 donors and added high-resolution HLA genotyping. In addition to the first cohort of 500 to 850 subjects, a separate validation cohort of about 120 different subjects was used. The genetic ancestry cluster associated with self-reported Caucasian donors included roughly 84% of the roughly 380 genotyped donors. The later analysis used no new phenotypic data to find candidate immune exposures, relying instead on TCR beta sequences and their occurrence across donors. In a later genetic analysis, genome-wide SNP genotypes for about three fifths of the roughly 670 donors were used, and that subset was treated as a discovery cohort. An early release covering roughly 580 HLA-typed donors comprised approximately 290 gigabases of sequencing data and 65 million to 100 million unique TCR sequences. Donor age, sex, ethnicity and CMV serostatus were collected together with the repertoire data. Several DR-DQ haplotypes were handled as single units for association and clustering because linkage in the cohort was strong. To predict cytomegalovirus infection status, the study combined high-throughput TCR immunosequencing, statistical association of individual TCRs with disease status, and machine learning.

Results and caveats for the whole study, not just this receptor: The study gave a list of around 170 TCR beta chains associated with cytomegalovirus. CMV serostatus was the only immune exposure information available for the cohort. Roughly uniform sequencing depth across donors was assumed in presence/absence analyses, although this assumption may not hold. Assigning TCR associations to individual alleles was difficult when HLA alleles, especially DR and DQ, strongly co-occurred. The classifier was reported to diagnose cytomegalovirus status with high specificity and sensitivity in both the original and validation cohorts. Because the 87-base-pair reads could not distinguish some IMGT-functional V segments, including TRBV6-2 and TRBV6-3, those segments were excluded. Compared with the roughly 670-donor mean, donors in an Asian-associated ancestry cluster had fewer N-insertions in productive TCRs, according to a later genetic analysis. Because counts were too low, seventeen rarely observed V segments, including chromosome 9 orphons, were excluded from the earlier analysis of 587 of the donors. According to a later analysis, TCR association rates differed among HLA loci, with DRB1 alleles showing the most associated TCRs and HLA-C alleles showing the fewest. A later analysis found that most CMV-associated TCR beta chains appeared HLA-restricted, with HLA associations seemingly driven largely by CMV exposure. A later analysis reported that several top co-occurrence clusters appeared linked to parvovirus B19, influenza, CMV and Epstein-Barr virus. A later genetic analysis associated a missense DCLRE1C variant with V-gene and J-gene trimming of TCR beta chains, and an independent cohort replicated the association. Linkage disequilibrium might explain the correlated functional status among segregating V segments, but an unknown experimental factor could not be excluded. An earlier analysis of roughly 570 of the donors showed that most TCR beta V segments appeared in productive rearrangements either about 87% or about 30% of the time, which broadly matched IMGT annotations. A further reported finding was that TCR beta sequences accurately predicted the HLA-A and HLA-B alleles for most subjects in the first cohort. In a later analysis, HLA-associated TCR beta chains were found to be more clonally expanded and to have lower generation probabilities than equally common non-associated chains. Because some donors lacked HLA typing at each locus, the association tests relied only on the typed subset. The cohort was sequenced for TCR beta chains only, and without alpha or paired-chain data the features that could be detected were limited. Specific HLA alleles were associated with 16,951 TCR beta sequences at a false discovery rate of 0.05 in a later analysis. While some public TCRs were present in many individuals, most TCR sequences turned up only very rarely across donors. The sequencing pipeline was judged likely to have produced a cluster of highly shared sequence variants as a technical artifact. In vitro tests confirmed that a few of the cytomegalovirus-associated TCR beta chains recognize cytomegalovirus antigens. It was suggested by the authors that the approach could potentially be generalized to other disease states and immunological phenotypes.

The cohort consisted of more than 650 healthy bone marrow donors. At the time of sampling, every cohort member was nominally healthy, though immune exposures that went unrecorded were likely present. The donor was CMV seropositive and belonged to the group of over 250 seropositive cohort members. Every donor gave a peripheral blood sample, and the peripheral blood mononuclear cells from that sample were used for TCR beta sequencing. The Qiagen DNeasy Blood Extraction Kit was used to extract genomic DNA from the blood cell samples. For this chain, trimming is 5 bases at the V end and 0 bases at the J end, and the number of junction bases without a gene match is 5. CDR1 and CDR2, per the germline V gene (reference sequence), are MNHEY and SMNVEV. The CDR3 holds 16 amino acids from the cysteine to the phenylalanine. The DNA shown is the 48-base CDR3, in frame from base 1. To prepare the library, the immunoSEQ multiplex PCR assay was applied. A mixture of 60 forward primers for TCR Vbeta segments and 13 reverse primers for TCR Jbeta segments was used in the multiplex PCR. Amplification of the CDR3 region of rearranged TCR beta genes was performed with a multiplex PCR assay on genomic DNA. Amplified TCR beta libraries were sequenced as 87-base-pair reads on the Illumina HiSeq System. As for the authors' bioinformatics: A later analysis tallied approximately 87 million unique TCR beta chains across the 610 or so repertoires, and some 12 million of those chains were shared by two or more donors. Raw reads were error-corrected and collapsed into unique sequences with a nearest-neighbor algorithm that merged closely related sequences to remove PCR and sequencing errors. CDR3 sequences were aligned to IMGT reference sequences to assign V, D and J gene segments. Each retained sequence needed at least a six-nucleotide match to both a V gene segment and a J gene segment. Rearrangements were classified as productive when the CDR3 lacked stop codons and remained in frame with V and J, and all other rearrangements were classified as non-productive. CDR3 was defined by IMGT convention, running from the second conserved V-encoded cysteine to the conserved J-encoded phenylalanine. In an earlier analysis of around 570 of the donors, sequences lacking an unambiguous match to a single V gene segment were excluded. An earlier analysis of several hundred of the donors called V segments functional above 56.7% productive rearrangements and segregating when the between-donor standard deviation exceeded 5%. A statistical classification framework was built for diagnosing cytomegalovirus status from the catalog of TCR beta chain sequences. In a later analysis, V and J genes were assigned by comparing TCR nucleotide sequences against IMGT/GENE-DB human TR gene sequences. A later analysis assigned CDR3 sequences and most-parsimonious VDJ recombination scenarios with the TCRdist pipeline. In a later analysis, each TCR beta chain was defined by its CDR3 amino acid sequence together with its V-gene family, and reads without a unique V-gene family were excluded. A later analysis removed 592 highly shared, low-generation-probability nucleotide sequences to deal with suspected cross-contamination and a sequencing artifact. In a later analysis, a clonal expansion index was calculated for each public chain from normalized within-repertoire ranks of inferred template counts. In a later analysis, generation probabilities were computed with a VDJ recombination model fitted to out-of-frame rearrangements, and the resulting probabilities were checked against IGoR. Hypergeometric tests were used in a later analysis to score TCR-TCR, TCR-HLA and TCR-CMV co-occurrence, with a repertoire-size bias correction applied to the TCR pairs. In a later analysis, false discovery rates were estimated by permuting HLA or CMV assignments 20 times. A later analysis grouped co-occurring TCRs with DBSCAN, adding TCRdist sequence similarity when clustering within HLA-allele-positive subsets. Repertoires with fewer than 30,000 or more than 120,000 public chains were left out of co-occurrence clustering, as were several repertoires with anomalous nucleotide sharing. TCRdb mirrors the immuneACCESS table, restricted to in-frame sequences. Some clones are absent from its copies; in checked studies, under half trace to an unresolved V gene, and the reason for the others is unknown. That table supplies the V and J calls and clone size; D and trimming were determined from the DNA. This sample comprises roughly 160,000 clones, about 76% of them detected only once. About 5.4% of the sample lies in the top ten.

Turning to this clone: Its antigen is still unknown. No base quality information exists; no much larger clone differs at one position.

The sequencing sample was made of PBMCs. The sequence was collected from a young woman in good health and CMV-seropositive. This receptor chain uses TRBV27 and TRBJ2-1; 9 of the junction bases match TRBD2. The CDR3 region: CASSPTSGSSYNEQFF. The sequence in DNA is TGTGCCAGCAGTCCGACTAGCGGAAGCTCCTACAATGAGCAGTTCTTC.